The source of this TCR beta chain is a study of spatial heterogeneity in lung cancer. Study observations and caveats: Compared with follow-up, resection was when ubiquitous expanded tumor TCRs appeared in blood more.

The time point here: sample taken at primary tumor resection. The study sequenced unsorted whole RNA from tumor, nontumor lung or frozen PBMC. This clonotype turned up a few times. Its cognate antigen is unknown. TCRdb reprocessed the 5' RACE reads with MiXCR, giving one entry per CDR3 protein. Of just under 95,000 distinct CDR3 sequences in the sample, roughly 12% were seen once. The CDR3 is made up of 15 amino acids. CDR1 is MNHNS, CDR2 SASEGT, per germline. The germline V and J ends were trimmed by 5 bases and 1 base, with 14 bases remaining between them. The source was PBMCs, collected at surgery. The J gene is TRBJ1-1, the V gene TRBV6-1; D is undetermined. The sequence came from a male donor with early-stage non-small cell lung cancer. CDR3 residues: CASSRFIGQNTEAFF. In DNA form, the CDR3 reads TGTGCCAGCAGTCGGTTTATAGGGCAGAACACTGAAGCTTTCTTT.